This entry describes one T cell receptor (beta chain). V gave up 5 bases and J gave up 2 bases, with 9 bases separating them. In germline, CDR1 is MGHDK, CDR2 SYGVNS. The CDR3 is 13 residues long. TCRdb reprocessed the 5' RACE reads via MiXCR and lists one record per CDR3 protein. The sample holds 150,000 to 200,000 distinct CDR3 sequences; 9.3% are singletons and the top ten take approximately 39%. The data were obtained in a study of T cells after yellow fever vaccination. Source: CD8+ T cells sorted from PBMCs, taken 45 days after the yellow fever booster vaccination. This clonotype was sampled from a man aged 18-30 years who received the YFV17D yellow fever vaccine. The chain carries TRBV25-1 and TRBJ1-2; D is unresolved. The CDR3 region has the DNA TGTGCCAGCAGTCGGGCTCTCAACTATGGCTACACCTTC. Translated, it gives CASSRALNYGYTF.